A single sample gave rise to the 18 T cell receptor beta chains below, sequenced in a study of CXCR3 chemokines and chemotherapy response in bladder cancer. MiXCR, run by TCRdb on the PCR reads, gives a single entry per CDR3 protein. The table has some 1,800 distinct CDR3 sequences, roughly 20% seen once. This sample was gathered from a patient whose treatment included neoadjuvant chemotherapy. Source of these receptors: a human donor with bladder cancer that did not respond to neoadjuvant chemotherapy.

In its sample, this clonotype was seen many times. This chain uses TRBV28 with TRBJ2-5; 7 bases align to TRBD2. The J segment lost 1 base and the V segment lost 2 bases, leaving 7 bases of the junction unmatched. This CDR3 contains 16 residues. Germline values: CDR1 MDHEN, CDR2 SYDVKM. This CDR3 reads CASSLLLAALQETQYF. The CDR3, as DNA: TGTGCCAGCAGTTTACTTCTAGCGGCGCTCCAAGAGACCCAGTACTTC.

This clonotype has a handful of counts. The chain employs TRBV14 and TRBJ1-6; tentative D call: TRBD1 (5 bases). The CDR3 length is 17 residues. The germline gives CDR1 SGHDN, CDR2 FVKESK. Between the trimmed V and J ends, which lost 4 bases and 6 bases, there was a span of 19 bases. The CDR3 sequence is CASSLTITQGFNSPLHF. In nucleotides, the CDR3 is TGTGCCAGCAGCCTCACGATCACCCAGGGATTTAATTCACCCCTCCACTTT.

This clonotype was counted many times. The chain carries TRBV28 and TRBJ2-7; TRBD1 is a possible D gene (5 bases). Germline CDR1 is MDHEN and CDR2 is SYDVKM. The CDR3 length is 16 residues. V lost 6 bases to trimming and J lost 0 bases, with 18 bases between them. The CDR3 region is CASRGSDLDTSYEQYF. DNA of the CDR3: TGTGCCAGCAGAGGATCAGATTTGGACACCTCCTACGAGCAGTACTTC.

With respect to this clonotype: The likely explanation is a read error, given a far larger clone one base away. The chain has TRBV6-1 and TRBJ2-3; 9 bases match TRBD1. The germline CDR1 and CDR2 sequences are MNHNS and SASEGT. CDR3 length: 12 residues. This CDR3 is CASSESGTGPRF. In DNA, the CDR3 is TGTGCCAGCAGTGAGTCGGGGACAGGGCCTCGTTTT.

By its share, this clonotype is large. The CDR3 DNA follows: TGTGCCAGCAGTTCAGGGACGTACAATCAGCCCCAGCATTTT. It specifies CASSSGTYNQPQHF. The J gene is TRBJ1-5, the V gene TRBV27; tentatively, D is TRBD1 (5 bases). Per the germline V gene, CDR1 is MNHEY and CDR2 is SMNVEV (reference sequence). This CDR3 comprises 14 residues. V was clipped by 4 bases and J by 3 bases, with 10 bases between them.

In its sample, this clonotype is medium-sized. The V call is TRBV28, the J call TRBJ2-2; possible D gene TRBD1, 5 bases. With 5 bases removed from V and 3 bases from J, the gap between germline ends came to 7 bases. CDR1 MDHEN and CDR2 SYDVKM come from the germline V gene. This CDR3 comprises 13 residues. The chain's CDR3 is CASSQGYTGELFF. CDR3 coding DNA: TGTGCCAGCAGTCAGGGTTACACCGGGGAGCTGTTTTTT.

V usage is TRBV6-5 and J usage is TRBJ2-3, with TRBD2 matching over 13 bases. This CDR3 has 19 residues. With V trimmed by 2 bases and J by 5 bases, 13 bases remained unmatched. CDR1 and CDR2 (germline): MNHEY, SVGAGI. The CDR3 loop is CASSYRGPGLAGRRDTQYF. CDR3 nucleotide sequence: TGTGCCAGCAGTTACCGGGGACCGGGACTAGCGGGGAGAAGAGATACGCAGTATTTT.

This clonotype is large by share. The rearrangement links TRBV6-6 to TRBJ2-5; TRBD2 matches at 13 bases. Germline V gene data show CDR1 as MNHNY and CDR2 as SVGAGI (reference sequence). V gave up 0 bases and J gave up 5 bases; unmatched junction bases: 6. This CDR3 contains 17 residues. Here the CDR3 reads CASSYSTTSGGTETQYF. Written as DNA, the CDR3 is TGTGCCAGCAGTTACTCGACGACTAGCGGGGGGACGGAGACCCAGTACTTC.

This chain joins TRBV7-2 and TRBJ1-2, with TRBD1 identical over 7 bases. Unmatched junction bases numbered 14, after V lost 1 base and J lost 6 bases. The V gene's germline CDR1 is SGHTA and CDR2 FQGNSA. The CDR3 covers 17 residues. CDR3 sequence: CASSLGGQRRGRDGYTF. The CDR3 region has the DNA TGTGCCAGCAGCTTAGGGGGACAGCGCCGTGGGAGGGATGGCTACACCTTC.

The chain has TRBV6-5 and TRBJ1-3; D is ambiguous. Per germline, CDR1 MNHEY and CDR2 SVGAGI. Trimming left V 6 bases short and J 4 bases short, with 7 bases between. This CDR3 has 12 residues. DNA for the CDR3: TGTGCCAGCAGAGAGACAGGAAACACCATATATTTT. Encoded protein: CASRETGNTIYF.

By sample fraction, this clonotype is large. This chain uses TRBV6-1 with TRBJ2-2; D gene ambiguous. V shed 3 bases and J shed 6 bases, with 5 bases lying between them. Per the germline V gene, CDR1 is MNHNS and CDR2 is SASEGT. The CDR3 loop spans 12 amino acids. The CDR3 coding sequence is TGTGCCAGCAGTGATGTGTCCGGGGAGCTGTTTTTT. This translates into CASSDVSGELFF.

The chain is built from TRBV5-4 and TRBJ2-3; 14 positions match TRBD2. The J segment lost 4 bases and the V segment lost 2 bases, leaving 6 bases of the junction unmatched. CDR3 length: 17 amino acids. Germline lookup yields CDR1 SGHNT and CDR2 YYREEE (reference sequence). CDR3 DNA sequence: TGTGCCAGCAGCTTCCGACTAGCGGGGGGGGTAGCAGATACGCAGTATTTT. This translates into CASSFRLAGGVADTQYF.

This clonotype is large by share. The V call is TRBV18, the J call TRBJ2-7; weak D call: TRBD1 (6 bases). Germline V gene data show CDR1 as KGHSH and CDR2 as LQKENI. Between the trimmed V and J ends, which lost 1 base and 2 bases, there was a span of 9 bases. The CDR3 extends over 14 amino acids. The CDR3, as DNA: TGTGCCAGCTCACCACGGACAGCAACCTACGAGCAGTACTTC. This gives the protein CASSPRTATYEQYF.

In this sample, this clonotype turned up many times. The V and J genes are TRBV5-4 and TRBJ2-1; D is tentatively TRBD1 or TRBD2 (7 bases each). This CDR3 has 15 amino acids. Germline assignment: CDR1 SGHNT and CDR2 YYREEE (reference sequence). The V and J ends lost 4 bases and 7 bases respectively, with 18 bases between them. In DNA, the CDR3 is TGTGCCAGCAGCACCACGACAGGGAGGGTGAATGAGCAGTTCTTC. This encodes CASSTTTGRVNEQFF.

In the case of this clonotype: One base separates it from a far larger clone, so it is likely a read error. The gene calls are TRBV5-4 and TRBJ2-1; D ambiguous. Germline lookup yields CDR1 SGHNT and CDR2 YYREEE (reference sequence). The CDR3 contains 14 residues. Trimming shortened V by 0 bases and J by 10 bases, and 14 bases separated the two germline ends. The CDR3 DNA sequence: TGTGCCAGCAGCTTGGAGGCAGGCACCTACGAGCAGTTCTTC. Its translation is CASSLEAGTYEQFF.

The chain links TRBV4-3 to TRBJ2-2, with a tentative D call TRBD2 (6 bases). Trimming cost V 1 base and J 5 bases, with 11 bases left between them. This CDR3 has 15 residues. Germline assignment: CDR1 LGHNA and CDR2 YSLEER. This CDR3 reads CASSQVLAITGELFF. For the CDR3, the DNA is TGCGCCAGCAGCCAAGTTCTAGCGATTACCGGGGAGCTGTTTTTT.

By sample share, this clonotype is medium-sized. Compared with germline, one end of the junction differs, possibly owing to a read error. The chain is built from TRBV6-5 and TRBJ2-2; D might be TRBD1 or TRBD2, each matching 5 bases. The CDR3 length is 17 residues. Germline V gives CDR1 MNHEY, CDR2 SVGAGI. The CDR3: CASSSTVFKLGTGEPFF. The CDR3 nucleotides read TGTGCCAGCAGTTCGACAGTTTTCAAGTTGGGCACCGGGGAGCCGTTTTTT.

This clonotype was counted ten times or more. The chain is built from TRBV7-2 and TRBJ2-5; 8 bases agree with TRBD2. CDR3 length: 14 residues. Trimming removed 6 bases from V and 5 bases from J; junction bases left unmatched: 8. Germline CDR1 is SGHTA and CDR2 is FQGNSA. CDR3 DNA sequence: TGTGCCAGCAGACGAGGACTAGCAAGGGAGACCCAGTACTTC. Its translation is CASRRGLARETQYF.